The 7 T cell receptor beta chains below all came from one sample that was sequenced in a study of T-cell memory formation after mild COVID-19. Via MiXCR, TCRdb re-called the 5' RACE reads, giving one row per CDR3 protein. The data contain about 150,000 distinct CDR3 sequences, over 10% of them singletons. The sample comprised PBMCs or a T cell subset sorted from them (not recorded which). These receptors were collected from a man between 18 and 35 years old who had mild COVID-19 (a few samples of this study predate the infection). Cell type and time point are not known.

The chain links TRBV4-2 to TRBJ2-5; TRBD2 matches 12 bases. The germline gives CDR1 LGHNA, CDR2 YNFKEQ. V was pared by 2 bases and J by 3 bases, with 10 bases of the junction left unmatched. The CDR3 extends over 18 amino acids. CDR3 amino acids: CASSQLLAGGPWEETQYF. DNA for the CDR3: TGTGCCAGCAGCCAACTCCTAGCGGGGGGGCCATGGGAAGAGACCCAGTACTTC.

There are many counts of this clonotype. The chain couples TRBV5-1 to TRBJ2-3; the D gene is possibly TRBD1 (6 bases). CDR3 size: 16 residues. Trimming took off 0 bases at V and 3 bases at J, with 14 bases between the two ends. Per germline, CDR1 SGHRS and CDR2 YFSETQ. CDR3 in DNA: TGCGCCAGCAGCTTGGGACAGGTAACCGGGACAGATACGCAGTATTTT. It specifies CASSLGQVTGTDTQYF.

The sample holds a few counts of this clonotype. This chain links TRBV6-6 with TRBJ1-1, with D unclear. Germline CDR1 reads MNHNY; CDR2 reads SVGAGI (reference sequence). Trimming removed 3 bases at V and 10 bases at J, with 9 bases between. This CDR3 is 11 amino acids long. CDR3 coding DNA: TGTGCCAGCAGTTATGGACGTTCAGCTTTCTTT. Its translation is CASSYGRSAFF.

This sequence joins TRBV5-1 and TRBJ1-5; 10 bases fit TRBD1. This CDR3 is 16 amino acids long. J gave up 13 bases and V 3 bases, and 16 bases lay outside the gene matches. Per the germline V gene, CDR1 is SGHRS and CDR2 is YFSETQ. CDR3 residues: CASSSTGTGVFLGQHF. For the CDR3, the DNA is TGCGCCAGCAGCTCGACCGGGACAGGGGTGTTTCTGGGTCAGCATTTT.

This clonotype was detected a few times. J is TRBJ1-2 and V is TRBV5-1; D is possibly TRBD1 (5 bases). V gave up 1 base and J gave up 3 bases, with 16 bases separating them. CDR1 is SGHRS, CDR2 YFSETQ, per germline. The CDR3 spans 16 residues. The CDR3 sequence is CASSLSPGASYYGYTF. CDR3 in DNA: TGCGCCAGCAGCTTGTCCCCCGGGGCTTCCTACTATGGCTACACCTTC. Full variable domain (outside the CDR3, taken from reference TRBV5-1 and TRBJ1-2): KAGVTQTPRYLIKTRGQQVTLSCSPISGHRSVSWYQQTPGQGLQFLFEYFSETQRNKGNFPGRFSGRQFSNSRSEMNVSTLELGDSALYLCASSLSPGASYYGYTFGSGTRLTVV.

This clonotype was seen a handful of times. CDR3 DNA sequence: TGTGCCAGCAGTTTAGCGGGGGATGCAGATACGCAGTATTTT. This sequence encodes CASSLAGDADTQYF. The chain links TRBV28 to TRBJ2-3, with 7 nucleotides matching TRBD2. Germline trimming cut 2 bases from V and 4 bases from J; bases unmatched to any gene: 3. The CDR3 is made up of 14 amino acids. Per the germline V gene, CDR1 is MDHEN and CDR2 is SYDVKM.

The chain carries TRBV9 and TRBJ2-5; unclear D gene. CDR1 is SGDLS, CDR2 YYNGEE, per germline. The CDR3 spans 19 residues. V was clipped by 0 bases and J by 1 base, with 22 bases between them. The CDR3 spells CASSVERPVKVNLQETQYF. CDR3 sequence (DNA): TGTGCCAGCAGCGTAGAACGCCCAGTGAAGGTTAATCTCCAAGAGACCCAGTACTTC.